The 5 T cell receptor beta chains below come from one sample, sequenced in a study of T cell responses to AZD1222 COVID-19 vaccine. The assay was immunoSEQ multiplex PCR, and TCRdb's table has in-frame clones only and misses some. Of over 120,000 clones in the sample, about 92% were seen once. Sequencing was performed on peripheral blood, taken after recovery from COVID-19. The source of these receptors is an adult who had recovered from COVID-19.

The CDR3 region has the DNA TGTGCCAGCAGACAAGATCCGTTTGCTAATGAAAAACTGTTTTTT. It codes for CASRQDPFANEKLFF. The V and J genes are TRBV2 and TRBJ1-4; D remains unclear. Trimming took 6 bases from V and 3 from J, leaving 14 bases between them. This CDR3 has 15 amino acids. CDR1 and CDR2 (germline): SNHLY, FYNNEI.

The V and J genes are TRBV2 and TRBJ2-3, with 9 bases fitting TRBD1. Germline CDR1 reads SNHLY; CDR2 reads FYNNEI. The CDR3 has 15 amino acids. J was trimmed by 3 bases and V by 8 bases; bases with no gene match: 9. The chain's CDR3 is CASGGQGAKTDTQYF. The CDR3 region has the DNA TGTGCCAGCGGGGGACAGGGAGCAAAAACAGATACGCAGTATTTT.

The chain combines TRBV4-1 with TRBJ2-7; possible D gene TRBD1, 5 bases. The CDR3 totals 14 residues. The V end lost 3 bases, the J end lost 0 bases, and 9 bases lay between the germline ends. Germline CDR1 reads MGHRA; CDR2 reads YSYEKL. The CDR3 region is CASSHQGGSYEQYF. The DNA for the CDR3 is TGCGCCAGCAGCCACCAGGGCGGCTCCTACGAGCAGTACTTC.

The V and J genes are TRBV9 and TRBJ2-1; D is unresolved. This CDR3 has 18 residues. Trimming shortened V by 2 bases and J by 3 bases, and 21 bases separated the two germline ends. The germline V gene encodes CDR1 SGDLS and CDR2 YYNGEE. The DNA for the CDR3 is TGTGCCAGCAGCGTCCCATCCTTAGGAGCGTATAACTACAATGAGCAGTTCTTC. This gives the protein CASSVPSLGAYNYNEQFF.

This clone was found a few times. This chain uses TRBV28 with TRBJ1-2, with no clear D. The ends were cut back, 5 bases at V and 5 bases at J, with 9 bases in the middle. Per germline, CDR1 MDHEN and CDR2 SYDVKM. The CDR3 is 12 amino acids. The CDR3 is CASSPQVYGYTF. CDR3 nucleotide sequence: TGTGCCAGCAGTCCGCAGGTATATGGCTACACCTTC.